These 10 T cell receptor beta chains share one sample of origin, sequenced in a study of response to subunit inactivated influenza vaccine. TCRdb processed the RT-PCR reads anew with MiXCR; each CDR3 protein has one entry. The sample lists roughly 670,000 distinct CDR3 sequences, around 13% occurring once. Here the sequenced sample was PBMCs from blood, taken about 14 days before vaccination. Every receptor here comes from a middle-aged man who received an inactivated influenza vaccine.

A note on this clonotype: The junction shows a germline mismatch at one end, possibly a read error. The chain's CDR3 is CDSIPPGGTEAFF. The CDR3 DNA reads TGTGACAGCATCCCCCCGGGGGGCACTGAAGCTTTCTTT. This chain uses TRBV4-2 with TRBJ1-1; possible D gene TRBD1, 5 bases. The germline CDR1 and CDR2 sequences are LGHNA and YNFKEQ. The CDR3 extends over 13 amino acids.

This clonotype has a handful of counts. V usage is TRBV20-1 and J usage is TRBJ2-3; tentatively, D is TRBD2 (6 bases). Germline V gene sequence: CDR1 DFQATT, CDR2 SNEGSKA (reference sequence). Trimming took 6 bases from V and 6 from J, leaving 22 bases between them. The CDR3 is made up of 15 amino acids. CDR3 sequence reads: CSASPLRGVLDTQYF. In DNA, the CDR3 is TGCAGTGCCTCGCCGTTGCGGGGTGTTTTGGATACGCAGTATTTT.

This clonotype has a handful of counts. The J gene is TRBJ2-2, the V gene TRBV12-3 or TRBV12-4; 9 positions agree with TRBD1. With 7 bases clipped from V and 2 bases from J, the junction kept 5 bases outside the gene matches. The CDR3 sequence is 15 residues long. CDR3 nucleotide sequence: TGTGCCAGCACCCGGGACAGGGTTAACACCGGGGAGCTGTTTTTT. Its translation: CASTRDRVNTGELFF.

This clonotype was observed at least ten times. The chain employs TRBV11-2 and TRBJ2-1; D unresolved. The V gene's germline CDR1 is SGHAT and CDR2 FQNNGV. The CDR3 covers 14 residues. V was cut by 1 base and J by 5 bases, with 9 bases left in between. The CDR3 is CASSLVWGNNEQFF. CDR3 bases: TGTGCCAGCAGCTTAGTTTGGGGAAACAATGAGCAGTTCTTC. Full variable domain (missing parts from reference TRBV11-2 and TRBJ2-1): EAGVAQSPRYKIIEKRQSVAFWCNPISGHATLYWYQQILGQGPKLLIQFQNNGVVDDSQLPKDRFSAERLKGVDSTLKIQPAKLEDSAVYLCASSLVWGNNEQFFGPGTRLTVL.

In this sample, this clonotype turned up a few times. V usage is TRBV30 and J usage is TRBJ1-2; TRBD1 agrees at 7 bases. CDR3 length equals 14 residues. Germline V lookup: CDR1 GTSNPN, CDR2 SVGIG (reference sequence). J gave up 0 bases and V 2 bases, and 3 bases lay outside the gene matches. CDR3 sequence reads: CAWSRTGANYGYTF. The DNA for the CDR3 is TGTGCCTGGAGTAGGACAGGTGCTAACTATGGCTACACCTTC. The full variable domain, with the rest looked up from reference TRBV30 and TRBJ1-2, is SQTIHQWPATLVQPVGSPLSLECTVEGTSNPNLYWYRQAAGRGLQLLFYSVGIGQISSEVPQNLSASRPQDRQFILSSKKLLLSDSGFYLCAWSRTGANYGYTFGSGTRLTVV.

The gene calls are TRBV10-3 and TRBJ2-2, with D tentatively TRBD2 (6 bases). Trimming took 6 bases from V and 4 from J, leaving 15 bases between them. There are 15 residues in the CDR3. Per germline, CDR1 ENHRY and CDR2 SYGVKD. This CDR3 reads CAISARDSPTGELFF. As DNA, the CDR3 is TGTGCCATCAGCGCCCGGGACTCACCCACCGGGGAGCTGTTTTTT.

For this clonotype: A read error may be the cause here, since a much bigger clone is one base away. V and J are TRBV5-1 and TRBJ2-2, with a weak D call TRBD1 (6 bases). Per the germline V gene, CDR1 is SGHRS and CDR2 is YFSETQ. The CDR3 has 15 residues. Deletions cut 3 bases from V and 1 base from J, with 10 bases between. The CDR3 region is CASSWVQGNTGELFF. The CDR3 DNA reads as TGCGCCAGCAGCTGGGTACAGGGGAACACCGGGGAGCTGTTTTTT.

This clonotype came up a few times. The V and J genes are TRBV7-2 and TRBJ2-3, with D perhaps TRBD1 (5 bases). CDR3 length equals 16 residues. Germline V gene lookup returns CDR1 SGHTA and CDR2 FQGNSA. The V end was cut by 2 bases, the J end by 4 bases, with 16 bases between. The CDR3 DNA sequence: TGTGCCAGCAGCTTATCGTCGCCAGGGCTGGCAGATACGCAGTATTTT. Its protein is CASSLSSPGLADTQYF.

Many counts were recorded for this clonotype. V gene TRBV7-3 combines with J gene TRBJ2-1; TRBD2 aligns across 7 bases. The CDR3 runs 15 residues. Germline V gene lookup returns CDR1 SGHTA and CDR2 FQGTGA. V lost 2 bases to trimming and J lost 1 base; unmatched junction nucleotides: 2. The CDR3 loop is CASSLLGGSYNEQFF. CDR3 DNA sequence: TGTGCCAGCAGCTTATTGGGGGGGTCCTACAATGAGCAGTTCTTC. Full variable domain (outside the CDR3, taken from reference TRBV7-3 and TRBJ2-1): GAGVSQTPSNKVTEKGKYVELRCDPISGHTALYWYRQSLGQGPEFLIYFQGTGAADDSGLPNDRFFAVRPEGSVSTLKIQRTERGDSAVYLCASSLLGGSYNEQFFGPGTRLTVL.

The chain links TRBV30 to TRBJ2-4, with TRBD1 matching 7 bases. CDR1 is GTSNPN, CDR2 SVGIG, per germline (reference sequence). J gave up 2 bases and V 8 bases, and 9 bases lay outside the gene matches. CDR3 length equals 14 residues. The CDR3, as DNA: TGTGCCGGGATGACCAGGGGGACCAAAAACATTCAGTACTTC. Translating it yields CAGMTRGTKNIQYF.